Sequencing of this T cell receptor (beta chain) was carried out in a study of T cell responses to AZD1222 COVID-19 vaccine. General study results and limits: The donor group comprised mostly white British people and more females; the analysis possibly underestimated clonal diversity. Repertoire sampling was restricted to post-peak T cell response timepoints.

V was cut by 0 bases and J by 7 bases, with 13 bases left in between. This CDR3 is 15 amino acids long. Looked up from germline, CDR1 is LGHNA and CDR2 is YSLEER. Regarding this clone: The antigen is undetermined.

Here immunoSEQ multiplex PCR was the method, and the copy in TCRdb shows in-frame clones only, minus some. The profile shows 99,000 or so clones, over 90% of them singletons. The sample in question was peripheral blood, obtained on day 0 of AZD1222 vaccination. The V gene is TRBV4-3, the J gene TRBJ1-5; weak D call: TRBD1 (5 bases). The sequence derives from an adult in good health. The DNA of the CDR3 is TGCGCCAGCAGCCAAGATGGTCAGGGAGGCCAGCCCCAGCATTTT. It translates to CASSQDGQGGQPQHF.